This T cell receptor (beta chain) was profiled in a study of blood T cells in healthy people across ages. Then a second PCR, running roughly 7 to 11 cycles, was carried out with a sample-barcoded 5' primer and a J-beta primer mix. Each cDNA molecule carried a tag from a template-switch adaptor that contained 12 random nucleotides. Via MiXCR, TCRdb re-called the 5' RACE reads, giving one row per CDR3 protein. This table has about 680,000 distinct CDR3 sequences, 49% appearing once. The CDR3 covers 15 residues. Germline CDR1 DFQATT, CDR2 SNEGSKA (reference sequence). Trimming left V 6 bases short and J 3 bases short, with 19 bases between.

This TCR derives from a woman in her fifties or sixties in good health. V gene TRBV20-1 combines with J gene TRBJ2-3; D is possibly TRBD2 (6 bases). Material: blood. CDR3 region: CSAKDPREGTDTQYF. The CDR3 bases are TGCAGTGCCAAAGACCCGCGGGAAGGGACAGATACGCAGTATTTT.